This T cell receptor beta chain stems from a study of T cells in Graves' hyperthyroidism and ophthalmopathy. Study information: Blood from the periphery was taken at initial diagnosis, before any treatment.

The J segment lost 7 bases and the V segment lost 4 bases, leaving 15 bases of the junction unmatched. From germline, CDR1 is SGHRS and CDR2 YFSETQ. The CDR3 is made up of 17 amino acids. Worth noting for this clonotype: The antigen remains unidentified.

The CDR3 regions of TCR beta were amplified from RNA transcripts. HTBI primers were the set used in a first-round RT-PCR of the TCR CDR3. TCRdb re-called the multiplex PCR reads through MiXCR, storing one row per CDR3 protein. This sample has around 490,000 distinct CDR3 sequences, with about 20% found just once. Study-wide results and limits: The blood repertoire included most of the expanded thyroid clonotypes above 0.001.

Enrolled ophthalmopathy patients presented with a Clinical Activity Score of at least 3, a NOSPECS grade of at least 4, and disease duration under 3 months. Lactation, pregnancy, other autoimmune disease or uncontrolled infection excluded patients. The receptor was isolated from a man aged 40-50 years with Graves' ophthalmopathy. J is TRBJ2-2 and V is TRBV5-1; 8 bases are a match to TRBD2. The sample comprised blood. CDR3 nucleotide sequence: TGCGCCAGCAGCCCGCCGGGAAGCGGGGGCCCTAACGGGGAGCTGTTTTTT. It encodes CASSPPGSGGPNGELFF.